This T cell receptor (beta chain) was recovered during a study of blood T cell repertoires in COVID-19. The study recruited people aged about 18 to 90 years across roughly 23 US areas. The repertoire was sequenced with immunoSEQ multiplex PCR; TCRdb's copy has only in-frame clones and lacks some. The sample holds 390,000 or so clones, roughly four fifths seen once. Trimming took 0 bases from V and 10 from J; bases not matched to a gene: 9. From germline, CDR1 is SGHRS and CDR2 YFSETQ. The CDR3 extends over 14 amino acids. The receptor was derived from a woman between 50 and 59 years old who had recovered from COVID-19. The rearrangement links TRBV5-1 to TRBJ1-1, with TRBD1 matching over 7 bases. The sequenced sample consisted of PBMCs or T cells enriched from blood (not recorded which). The CDR3 DNA sequence: TGCGCCAGCAGCTTGGACAGGGGCGGTTCTGTAGCTTTCTTT. Its protein product is CASSLDRGGSVAFF. Based on the CDR3 plus reference TRBV5-1 and TRBJ1-1, the full variable domain is KAGVTQTPRYLIKTRGQQVTLSCSPISGHRSVSWYQQTPGQGLQFLFEYFSETQRNKGNFPGRFSGRQFSNSRSEMNVSTLELGDSALYLCASSLDRGGSVAFFGQGTRLTVV.